This TCR beta chain originates from a study of T cell responses to AZD1222 COVID-19 vaccine. Method: immunoSEQ multiplex PCR; TCRdb's copy keeps in-frame clones and lacks some. This sample has 80,000 to 95,000 clones; around 73% occur once, and the top ten carry roughly 21%. Points on this clone: Its antigen is still unknown.

General study points: Donors skewed white British and female; clonal diversity was possibly underestimated. Among those given AZD1222, only five to seven were seropositive at baseline.

The CDR3 is 15 residues long. V lost 2 bases and J 0 bases, leaving 8 bases between the germline ends. Germline V gene data show CDR1 as MNHEY and CDR2 as SMNVEV (reference sequence). This TCR derives from an adult in good health. The sample here was peripheral blood, taken on day 0 of AZD1222 vaccination. This sequence joins TRBV27 and TRBJ2-1, with D uncertain. Written as DNA, the CDR3 is TGTGCCAGCAGTTTAAGAGTCGGCTCCTACAATGAGCAGTTCTTC. The encoded protein is CASSLRVGSYNEQFF.